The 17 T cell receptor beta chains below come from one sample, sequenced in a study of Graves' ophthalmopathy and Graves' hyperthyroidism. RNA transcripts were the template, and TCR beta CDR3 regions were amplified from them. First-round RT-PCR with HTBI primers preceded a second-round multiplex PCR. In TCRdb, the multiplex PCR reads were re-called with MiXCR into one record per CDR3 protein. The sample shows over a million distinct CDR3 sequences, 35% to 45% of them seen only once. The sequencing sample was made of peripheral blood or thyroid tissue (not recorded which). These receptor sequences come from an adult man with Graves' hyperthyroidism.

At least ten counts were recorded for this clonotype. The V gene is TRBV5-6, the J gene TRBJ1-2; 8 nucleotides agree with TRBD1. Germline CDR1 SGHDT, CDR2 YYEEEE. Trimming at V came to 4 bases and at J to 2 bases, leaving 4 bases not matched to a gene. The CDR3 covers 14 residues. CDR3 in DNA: TGTGCCAGCAGCCCGGGACAGGAGAACTATGGCTACACCTTC. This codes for CASSPGQENYGYTF.

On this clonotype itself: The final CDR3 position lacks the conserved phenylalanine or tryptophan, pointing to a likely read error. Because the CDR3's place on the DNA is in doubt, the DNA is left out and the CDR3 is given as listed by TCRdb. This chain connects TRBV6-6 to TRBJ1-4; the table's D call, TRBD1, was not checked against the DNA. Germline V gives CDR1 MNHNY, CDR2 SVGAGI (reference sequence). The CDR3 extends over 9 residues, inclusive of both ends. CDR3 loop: CASSSATGS.

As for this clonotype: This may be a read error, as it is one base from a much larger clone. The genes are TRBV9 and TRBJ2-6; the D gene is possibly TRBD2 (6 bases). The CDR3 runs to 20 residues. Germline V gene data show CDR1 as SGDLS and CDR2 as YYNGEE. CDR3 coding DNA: TGTGCCCGCAGCGCACACAATAACCGGGACCGACTATGGGACTTCAACGTCCTGACTTTC. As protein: CARSAHNNRDRLWDFNVLTF. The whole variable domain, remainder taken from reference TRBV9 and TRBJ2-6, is DSGVTQTPKHLITATGQRVTLRCSPRSGDLSVYWYQQSLDQGLQFLIQYYNGEERAKGNILERFSAQQFPDLHSELNLSSLELGDSALYFCARSAHNNRDRLWDFNVLTFGAGSRLTVL.

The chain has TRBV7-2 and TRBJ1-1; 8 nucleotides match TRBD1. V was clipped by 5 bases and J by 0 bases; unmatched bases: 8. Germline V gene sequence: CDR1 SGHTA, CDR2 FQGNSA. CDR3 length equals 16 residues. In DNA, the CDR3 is TGTGCCAGCAGCCAAGGACAGGGTAGCATGAACACTGAAGCTTTCTTT. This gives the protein CASSQGQGSMNTEAFF.

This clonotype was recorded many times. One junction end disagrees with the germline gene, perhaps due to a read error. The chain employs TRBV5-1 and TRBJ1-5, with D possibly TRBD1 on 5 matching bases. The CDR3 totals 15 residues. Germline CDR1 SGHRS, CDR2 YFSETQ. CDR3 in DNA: TGTGCCAGCAGCTTAGTAAGTGGGGGGGGACAGCCCCAGCATTTT. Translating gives CASSLVSGGGQPQHF.

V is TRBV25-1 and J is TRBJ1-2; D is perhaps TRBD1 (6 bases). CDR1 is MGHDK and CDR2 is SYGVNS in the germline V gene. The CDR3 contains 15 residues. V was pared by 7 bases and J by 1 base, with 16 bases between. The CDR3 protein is CASKGPMDSNYGYTF. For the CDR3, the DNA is TGTGCCAGCAAAGGACCAATGGACAGTAACTATGGCTACACCTTC.

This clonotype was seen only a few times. The CDR3 DNA sequence: TGTGCCAGCAGGCGGGGGACTGAATCCTACGAGCAGTACTTC. Translating gives CASRRGTESYEQYF. The chain couples TRBV6-6 to TRBJ2-7, with TRBD2 identical over 7 bases. The CDR3 sequence is 14 residues long. Per germline, CDR1 MNHNY and CDR2 SVGAGI (reference sequence). After removal of 6 bases from V and 1 base from J, the junction contained 6 bases not matched to a gene.

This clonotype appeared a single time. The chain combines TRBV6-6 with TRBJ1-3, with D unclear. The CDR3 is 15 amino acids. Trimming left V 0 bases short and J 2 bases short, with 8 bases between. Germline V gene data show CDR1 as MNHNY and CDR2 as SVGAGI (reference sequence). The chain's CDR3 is CASSYSEQAGNTIYF. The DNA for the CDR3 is TGTGCCAGCAGTTACTCGGAGCAGGCTGGAAACACCATATATTTT.

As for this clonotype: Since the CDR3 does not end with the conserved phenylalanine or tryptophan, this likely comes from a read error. The CDR3 bases are TGTGCCAGCAGCCCGGGACTGCTTGAGGAGACCCAGTACCTC. It translates to CASSPGLLEETQYL. This sequence joins TRBV7-9 and TRBJ2-5; the D gene is possibly TRBD2 (6 bases). CDR1 and CDR2 from the germline V gene are SEHNR and FQNEAQ (reference sequence). The CDR3 length is 14 residues. The germline V and J ends were trimmed by 5 bases and 5 bases, with 15 bases remaining between them.

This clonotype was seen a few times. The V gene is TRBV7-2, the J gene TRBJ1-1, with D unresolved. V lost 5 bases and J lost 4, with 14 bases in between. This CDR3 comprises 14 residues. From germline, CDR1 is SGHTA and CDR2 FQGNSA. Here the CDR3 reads CASSVSAAPTEAFF. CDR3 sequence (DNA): TGTGCCAGCAGCGTCTCGGCAGCTCCCACTGAAGCTTTCTTT.

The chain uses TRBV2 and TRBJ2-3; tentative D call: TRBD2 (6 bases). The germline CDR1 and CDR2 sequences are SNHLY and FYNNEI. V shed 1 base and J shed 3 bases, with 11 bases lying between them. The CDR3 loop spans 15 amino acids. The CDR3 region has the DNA TGTGCCAGCAGTGAAGAAGGAGGGTGGACAGATACGCAGTATTTT. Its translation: CASSEEGGWTDTQYF. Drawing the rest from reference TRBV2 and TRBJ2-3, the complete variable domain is EPEVTQTPSHQVTQMGQEVILRCVPISNHLYFYWYRQILGQKVEFLVSFYNNEISEKSEIFDDQFSVERPDGSNFTLKIRSTKLEDSAMYFCASSEEGGWTDTQYFGPGTRLTVL.

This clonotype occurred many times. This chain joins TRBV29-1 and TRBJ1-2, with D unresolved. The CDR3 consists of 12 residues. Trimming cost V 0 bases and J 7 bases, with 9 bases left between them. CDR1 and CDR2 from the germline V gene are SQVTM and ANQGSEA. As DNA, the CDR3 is TGCAGCGTTGAAGAGAACCGGGGTGGCTACACCTTC. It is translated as CSVEENRGGYTF.

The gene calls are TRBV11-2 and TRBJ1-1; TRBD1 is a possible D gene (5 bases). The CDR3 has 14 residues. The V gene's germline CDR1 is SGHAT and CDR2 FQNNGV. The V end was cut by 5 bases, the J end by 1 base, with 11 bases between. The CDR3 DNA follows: TGTGCCAGCAGCGGGGGGAGGGGGAACACTGAAGCTTTCTTT. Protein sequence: CASSGGRGNTEAFF.

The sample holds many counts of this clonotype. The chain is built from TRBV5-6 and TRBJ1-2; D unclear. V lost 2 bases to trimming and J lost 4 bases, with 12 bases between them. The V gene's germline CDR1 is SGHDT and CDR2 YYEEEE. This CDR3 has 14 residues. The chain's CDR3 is CASSFGQPSYGYTF. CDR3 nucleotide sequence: TGTGCCAGCAGCTTCGGTCAGCCCAGCTATGGCTACACCTTC.

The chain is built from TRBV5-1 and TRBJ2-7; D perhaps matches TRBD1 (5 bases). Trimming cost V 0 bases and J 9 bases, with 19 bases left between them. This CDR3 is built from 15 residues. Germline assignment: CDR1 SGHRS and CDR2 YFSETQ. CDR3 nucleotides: TGCGCCAGCAGCTTGGCAGCAGGGCGAATACTTAGGCAGTACTTC. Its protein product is CASSLAAGRILRQYF. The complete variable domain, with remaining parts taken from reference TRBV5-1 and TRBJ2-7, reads KAGVTQTPRYLIKTRGQQVTLSCSPISGHRSVSWYQQTPGQGLQFLFEYFSETQRNKGNFPGRFSGRQFSNSRSEMNVSTLELGDSALYLCASSLAAGRILRQYFGPGTRLTVT.

The CDR3 here is CASSTTGTLSYEQYF. The CDR3 DNA is TGTGCCAGTAGTACCACCGGGACTCTCTCCTACGAGCAGTACTTC. V is TRBV19 and J is TRBJ2-7; D might be TRBD2 (6 bases). CDR1 and CDR2 (germline): LNHDA, SQIVND (reference sequence). V was shortened by 4 bases and J by 0 bases, with 13 bases between the two germline ends. The CDR3 is 15 residues long.

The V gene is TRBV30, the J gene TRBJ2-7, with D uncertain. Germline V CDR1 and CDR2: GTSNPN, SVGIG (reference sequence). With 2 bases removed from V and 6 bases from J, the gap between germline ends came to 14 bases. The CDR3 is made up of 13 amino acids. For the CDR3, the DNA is TGTGCCTGGAGTCCCTGGGTGGCCTCCGAGCAGTACTTC. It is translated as CAWSPWVASEQYF.